This T cell receptor (beta chain) stems from a study of shared clonotypes between healthy human individuals. Overall study context: Donor composition was two women and three men, aged 18 to 49.

Overall study findings and caveats: Sampling was confined to blood; repertoires within tissues likely differ.

The protocol was immunoSEQ multiplex PCR, while the TCRdb copy is restricted to in-frame clones and leaves out a portion. The table shows a few million clones, with over 85% occurring only once. With respect to this clone: Its antigen is currently unknown.

Specimen: naive CD4+ T cells from PBMCs. Documented subset: CD45RA+ positively selected. This TCR came from a man in his late teens or twenties in good health. Some clones in this sample may be carry-over from other donors' samples.

DNA of the CDR3: TGTGCCAGCAGCTCCGCAGGGGGCAATCAGCCCCAGCATTTT. Its protein product is CASSSAGGNQPQHF. This chain uses TRBV7-2 with TRBJ1-5, with a possible D match to TRBD1 (6 bases). Trimming left V 4 bases short and J 2 bases short, with 9 bases between. The CDR3 runs to 14 residues. Germline CDR1 reads SGHTA; CDR2 reads FQGNSA.